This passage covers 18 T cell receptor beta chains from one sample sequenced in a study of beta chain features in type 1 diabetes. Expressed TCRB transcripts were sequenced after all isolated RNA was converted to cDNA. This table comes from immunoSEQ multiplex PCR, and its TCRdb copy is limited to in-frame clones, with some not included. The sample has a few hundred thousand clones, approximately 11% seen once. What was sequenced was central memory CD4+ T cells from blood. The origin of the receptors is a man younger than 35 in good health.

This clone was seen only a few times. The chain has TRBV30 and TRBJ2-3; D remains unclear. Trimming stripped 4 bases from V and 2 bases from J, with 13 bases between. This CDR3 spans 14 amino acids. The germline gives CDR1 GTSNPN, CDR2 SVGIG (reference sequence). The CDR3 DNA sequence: TGTGCCTGGACGACGTTTCGGGCCACAGATACGCAGTATTTT. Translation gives CAWTTFRATDTQYF.

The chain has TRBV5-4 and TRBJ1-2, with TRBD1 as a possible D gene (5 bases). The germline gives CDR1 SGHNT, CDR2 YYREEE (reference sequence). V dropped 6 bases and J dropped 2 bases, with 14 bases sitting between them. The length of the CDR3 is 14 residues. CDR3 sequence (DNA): TGTGCCAGCACCGTGGCCAGGGAGAACTATGGCTACACCTTC. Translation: CASTVARENYGYTF.

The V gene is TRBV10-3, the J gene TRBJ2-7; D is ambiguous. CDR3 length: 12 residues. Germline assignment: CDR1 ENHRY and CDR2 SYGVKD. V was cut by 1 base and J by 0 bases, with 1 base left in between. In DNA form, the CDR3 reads TGTGCCATCAGTGAGTTCTCCTACGAGCAGTACTTC. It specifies CAISEFSYEQYF.

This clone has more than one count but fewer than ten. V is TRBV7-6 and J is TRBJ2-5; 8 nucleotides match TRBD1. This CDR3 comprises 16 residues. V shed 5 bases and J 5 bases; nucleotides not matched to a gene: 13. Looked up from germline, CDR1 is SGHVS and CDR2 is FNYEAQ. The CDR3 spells CASSQTRGQDWETQYF. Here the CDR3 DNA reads TGTGCCAGCAGCCAGACCAGGGGGCAAGATTGGGAGACCCAGTACTTC. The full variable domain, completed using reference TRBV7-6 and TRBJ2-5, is GAGVSQSPRYKVTKRGQDVALRCDPISGHVSLYWYRQALGQGPEFLTYFNYEAQQDKSGLPNDRFSAERPEGSISTLTIQRTEQRDSAMYRCASSQTRGQDWETQYFGPGTRLLVL.

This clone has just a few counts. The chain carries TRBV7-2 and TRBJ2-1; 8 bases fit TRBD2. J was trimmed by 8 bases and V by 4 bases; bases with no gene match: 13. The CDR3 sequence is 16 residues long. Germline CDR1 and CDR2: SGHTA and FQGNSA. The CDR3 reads CASSYGHGTSADEQFF. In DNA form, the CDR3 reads TGTGCCAGCAGCTATGGACACGGGACTAGTGCAGATGAGCAGTTCTTC.

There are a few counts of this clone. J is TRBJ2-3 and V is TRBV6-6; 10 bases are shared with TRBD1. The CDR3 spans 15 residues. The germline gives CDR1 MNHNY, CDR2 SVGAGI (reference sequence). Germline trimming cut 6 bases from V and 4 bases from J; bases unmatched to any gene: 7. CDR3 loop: CASRRPGTGADTQYF. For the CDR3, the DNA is TGTGCCAGCAGGCGTCCCGGGACAGGGGCAGATACGCAGTATTTT.

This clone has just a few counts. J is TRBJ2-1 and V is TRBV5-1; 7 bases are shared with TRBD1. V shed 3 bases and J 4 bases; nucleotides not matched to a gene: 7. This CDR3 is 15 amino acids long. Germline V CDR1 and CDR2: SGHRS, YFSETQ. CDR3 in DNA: TGCGCCAGCAGCTCCACGACAGGGTCATACAATGAGCAGTTCTTC. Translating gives CASSSTTGSYNEQFF.

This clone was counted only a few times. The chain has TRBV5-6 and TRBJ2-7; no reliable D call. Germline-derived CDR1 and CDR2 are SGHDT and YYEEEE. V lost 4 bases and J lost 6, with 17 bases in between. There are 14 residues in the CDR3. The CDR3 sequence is CASSADRISREQYF. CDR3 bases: TGTGCCAGCAGCGCCGACCGCATTAGCCGCGAGCAGTACTTC.

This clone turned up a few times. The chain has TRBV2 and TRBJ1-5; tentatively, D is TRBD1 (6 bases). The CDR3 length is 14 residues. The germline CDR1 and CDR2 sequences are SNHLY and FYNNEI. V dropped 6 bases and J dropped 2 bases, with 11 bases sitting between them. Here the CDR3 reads CASRRTVGNQPQHF. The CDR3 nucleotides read TGTGCCAGCAGAAGGACAGTGGGCAATCAGCCCCAGCATTTT.

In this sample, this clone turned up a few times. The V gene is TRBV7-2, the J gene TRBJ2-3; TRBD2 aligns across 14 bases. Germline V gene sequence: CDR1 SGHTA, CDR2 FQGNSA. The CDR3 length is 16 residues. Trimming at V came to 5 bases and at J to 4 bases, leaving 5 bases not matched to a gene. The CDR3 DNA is TGTGCCAGCAGCGGGGGACTAGCGGGAGAGGCAGATACGCAGTATTTT. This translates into CASSGGLAGEADTQYF.

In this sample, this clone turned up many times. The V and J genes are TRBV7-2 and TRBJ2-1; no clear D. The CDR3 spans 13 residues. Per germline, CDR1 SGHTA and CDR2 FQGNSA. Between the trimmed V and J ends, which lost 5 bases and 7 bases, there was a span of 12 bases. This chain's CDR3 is CASSAQLENEQFF. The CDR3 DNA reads TGTGCCAGCAGCGCCCAGCTCGAGAATGAGCAGTTCTTC.

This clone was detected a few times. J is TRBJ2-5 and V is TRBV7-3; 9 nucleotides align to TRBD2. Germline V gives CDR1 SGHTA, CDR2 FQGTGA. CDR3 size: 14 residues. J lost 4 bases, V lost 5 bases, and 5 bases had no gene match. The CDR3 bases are TGTGCCAGCAGCCAGGGGACTAGCCGAGAGACCCAGTACTTC. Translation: CASSQGTSRETQYF.

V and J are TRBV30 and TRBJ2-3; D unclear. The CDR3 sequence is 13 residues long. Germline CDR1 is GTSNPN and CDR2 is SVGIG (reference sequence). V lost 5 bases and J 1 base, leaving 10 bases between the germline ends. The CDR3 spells CAWEVGGTDTQYF. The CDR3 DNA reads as TGTGCCTGGGAGGTAGGAGGCACAGATACGCAGTATTTT.

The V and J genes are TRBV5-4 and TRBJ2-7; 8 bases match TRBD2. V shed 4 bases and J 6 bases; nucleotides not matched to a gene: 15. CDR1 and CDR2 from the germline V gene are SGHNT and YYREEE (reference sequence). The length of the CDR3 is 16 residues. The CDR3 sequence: CASSPGGKRETSEQYF. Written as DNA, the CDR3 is TGTGCCAGCAGCCCTGGCGGAAAGCGGGAGACATCCGAGCAGTACTTC.

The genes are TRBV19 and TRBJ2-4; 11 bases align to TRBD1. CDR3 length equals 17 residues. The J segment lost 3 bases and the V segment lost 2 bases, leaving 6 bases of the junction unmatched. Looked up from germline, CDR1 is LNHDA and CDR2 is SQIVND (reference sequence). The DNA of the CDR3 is TGTGCCAGTAGTATAATTGGGACAGGGGGAAACAAAAACATTCAGTACTTC. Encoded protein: CASSIIGTGGNKNIQYF.

CDR3 sequence reads: CASSLGGQGNQPQHF. Written as DNA, the CDR3 is TGTGCCAGCAGTTTGGGAGGACAGGGCAATCAGCCCCAGCATTTT. V and J are TRBV28 and TRBJ1-5, with 7 nucleotides matching TRBD1. V dropped 3 bases and J dropped 2; count of bases not matched to a gene: 4. Germline V gene sequence: CDR1 MDHEN, CDR2 SYDVKM. CDR3 length: 15 residues.

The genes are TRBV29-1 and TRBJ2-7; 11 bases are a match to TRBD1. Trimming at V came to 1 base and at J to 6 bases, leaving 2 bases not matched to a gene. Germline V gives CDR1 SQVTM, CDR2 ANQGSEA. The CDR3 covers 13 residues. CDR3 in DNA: TGCAGCGTTGAAGGGACAGGGGGCGGCGAGCAGTACTTC. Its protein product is CSVEGTGGGEQYF.

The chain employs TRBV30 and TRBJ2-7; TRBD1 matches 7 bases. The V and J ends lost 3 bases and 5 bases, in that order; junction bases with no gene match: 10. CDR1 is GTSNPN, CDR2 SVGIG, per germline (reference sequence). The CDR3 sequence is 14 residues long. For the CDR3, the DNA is TGTGCCTGGAGAGCTCCGGGACAGCCCCACGAGCAGTACTTC. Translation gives CAWRAPGQPHEQYF.